These 3 T cell receptor beta chains were sequenced from one sample in a study of cytomegalovirus exposure and HLA in healthy donors. Primers included in the PCR were 60 Vbeta and 13 Jbeta primers. Data came from immunoSEQ multiplex PCR; TCRdb stores just in-frame clones and leaves some out. The table shows over 100,000 clones, with about two thirds occurring only once. The sample was PBMCs. These receptors were collected from a man in his fifties or sixties in good health and CMV-seropositive.

In this sample, this clone turned up a few times. The rearrangement uses TRBV4-1 and TRBJ1-3; D might be TRBD1 (6 bases). CDR1 is MGHRA and CDR2 is YSYEKL in the germline V gene. This CDR3 has 16 residues. Deletions cut 0 bases from V and 2 bases from J, with 11 bases between. The CDR3 is CASSQETGNAGNTIYF. Here the CDR3 DNA reads TGCGCCAGCAGCCAAGAAACAGGGAACGCTGGAAACACCATATATTTT.

This clone was picked up a small number of times. In nucleotides, the CDR3 is TGCGCCAGCAGCTTGGTAGTGAACACTGAAGCTTTCTTT. Protein: CASSLVVNTEAFF. The chain uses TRBV5-1 and TRBJ1-1; D remains ambiguous. Trimming left V 0 bases short and J 0 bases short, with 3 bases between. In germline, CDR1 is SGHRS, CDR2 YFSETQ. The CDR3 runs to 13 residues.

This rearrangement joins TRBV4-2 to TRBJ2-6; the D gene is possibly TRBD1 (5 bases). The V gene's germline CDR1 is LGHNA and CDR2 YNFKEQ. The CDR3 contains 16 residues. V was cut by 3 bases and J by 2 bases, with 11 bases left in between. This CDR3 is CASSQVTGTGANVLTF. The CDR3 DNA is TGTGCCAGCAGCCAGGTAACAGGTACTGGGGCCAACGTCCTGACTTTC.